This T cell receptor beta chain was observed in a study of human T cells and chemical hapten exposure. Germline CDR1 DFQATT, CDR2 SNEGSKA (reference sequence). Trimming took 0 bases from V and 4 from J, leaving 6 bases between them. The CDR3 contains 12 residues. This clonotype showed up just a few times. The library labeled individual cDNA molecules by adding unique molecular identifiers to them. From the RACE reads, TCRdb called clonotypes with MiXCR, one entry per CDR3 protein. The data contain 85,000 or so distinct CDR3 sequences, about 10% of them seen just once; the ten biggest clones take up about 4.2%. Time point described: patch test 1, 2 weeks after DPC sensitization. The treatment was: therapeutic diphenylcyclopropenone sensitization with weekly scalp DPC.

This rearrangement joins TRBV20-1 to TRBJ1-2; unclear D gene. The receptor was derived from a woman aged 45 to 65 with alopecia areata. Some clones in this sample may be carry-over from other donors' samples. Sequencing was performed on whole blood, taken in connection with sensitization to the hapten diphenylcyclopropenone (DPC). The DNA of the CDR3 is TGCAGTGCTAGAGACAGCCTCTATGGCTACACCTTC. Its protein product is CSARDSLYGYTF.